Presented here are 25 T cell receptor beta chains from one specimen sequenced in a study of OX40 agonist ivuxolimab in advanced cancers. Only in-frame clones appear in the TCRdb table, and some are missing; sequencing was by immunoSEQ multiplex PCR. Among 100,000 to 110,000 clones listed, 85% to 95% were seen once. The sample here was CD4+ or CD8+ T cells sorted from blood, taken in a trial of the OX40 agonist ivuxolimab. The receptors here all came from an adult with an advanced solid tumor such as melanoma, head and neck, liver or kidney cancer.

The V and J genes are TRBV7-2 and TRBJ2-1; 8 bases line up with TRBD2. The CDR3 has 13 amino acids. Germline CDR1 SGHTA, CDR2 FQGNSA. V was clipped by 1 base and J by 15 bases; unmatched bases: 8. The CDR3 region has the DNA TGTGCCAGCAGCTTAGTCGGGCGGGAGGAAATGTTCTTC. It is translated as CASSLVGREEMFF.

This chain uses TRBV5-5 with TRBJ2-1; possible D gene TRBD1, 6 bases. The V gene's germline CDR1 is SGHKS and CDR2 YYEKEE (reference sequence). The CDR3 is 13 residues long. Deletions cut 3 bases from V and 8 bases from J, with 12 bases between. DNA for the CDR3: TGTGCCAGCAGCTCTGGTGGGGGCTATGAGCAGTTCTTC. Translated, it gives CASSSGGGYEQFF.

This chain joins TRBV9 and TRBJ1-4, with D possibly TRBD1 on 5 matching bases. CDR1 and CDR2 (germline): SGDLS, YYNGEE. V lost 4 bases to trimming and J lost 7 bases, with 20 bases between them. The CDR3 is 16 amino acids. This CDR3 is CASSPSEGNFGEKLFF. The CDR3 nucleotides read TGTGCCAGCAGCCCCAGCGAGGGGAATTTCGGTGAAAAACTGTTTTTT.

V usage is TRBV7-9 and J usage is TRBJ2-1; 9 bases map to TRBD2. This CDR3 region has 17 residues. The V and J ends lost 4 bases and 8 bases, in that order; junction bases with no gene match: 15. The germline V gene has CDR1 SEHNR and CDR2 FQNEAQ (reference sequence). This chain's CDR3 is CASSSVEGREGRYEQFF. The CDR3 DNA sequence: TGTGCCAGCAGCTCCGTTGAGGGGCGGGAGGGCCGTTATGAGCAGTTCTTC.

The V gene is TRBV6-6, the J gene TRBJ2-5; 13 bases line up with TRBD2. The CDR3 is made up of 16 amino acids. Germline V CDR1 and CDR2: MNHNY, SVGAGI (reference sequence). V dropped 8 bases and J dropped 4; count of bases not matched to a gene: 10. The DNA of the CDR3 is TGTGCCAGCCGTTTTCCGGGACTAGCGGGACCAGAGACCCAGTACTTC. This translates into CASRFPGLAGPETQYF.

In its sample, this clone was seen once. This CDR3 is CASSASGTGAYEQYF. CDR3 nucleotide sequence: TGTGCCAGCAGTGCCTCCGGAACAGGGGCCTACGAGCAGTACTTC. The chain employs TRBV2 and TRBJ2-7; 7 nucleotides align to TRBD1. With 4 bases clipped from V and 2 bases from J, the junction kept 8 bases outside the gene matches. Looked up from germline, CDR1 is SNHLY and CDR2 is FYNNEI. The CDR3 spans 15 residues.

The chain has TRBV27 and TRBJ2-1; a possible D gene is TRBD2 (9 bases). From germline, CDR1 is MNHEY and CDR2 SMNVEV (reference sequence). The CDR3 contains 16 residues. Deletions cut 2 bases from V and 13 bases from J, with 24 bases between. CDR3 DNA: TGTGCCAGCAGTTTAGACGGACAGGGAAGGACTAGCGCCCAGTTCTTC. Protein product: CASSLDGQGRTSAQFF.

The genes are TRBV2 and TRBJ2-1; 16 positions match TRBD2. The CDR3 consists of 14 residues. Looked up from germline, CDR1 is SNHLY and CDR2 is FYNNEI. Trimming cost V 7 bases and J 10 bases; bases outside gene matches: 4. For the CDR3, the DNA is TGTGCCAGCAAAGGGACTAGCGGGAGGGCGGAGCAGTTCTTC. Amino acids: CASKGTSGRAEQFF.

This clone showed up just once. CDR3 coding DNA: TGTGCCAGCAGTCAAGCCGGGACAGGATCCTACGAGCAGTACTTC. Residues: CASSQAGTGSYEQYF. This chain uses TRBV28 with TRBJ2-7, with 8 bases matching TRBD1. This CDR3 has 15 residues. V was pared by 5 bases and J by 1 base, with 7 bases of the junction left unmatched. CDR1 MDHEN and CDR2 SYDVKM come from the germline V gene. Full variable domain (missing parts from reference TRBV28 and TRBJ2-7): DVKVTQSSRYLVKRTGEKVFLECVQDMDHENMFWYRQDPGLGLRLIYFSYDVKMKEKGDIPEGYSVSREKKERFSLILESASTNQTSMYLCASSQAGTGSYEQYFGPGTRLTVT.

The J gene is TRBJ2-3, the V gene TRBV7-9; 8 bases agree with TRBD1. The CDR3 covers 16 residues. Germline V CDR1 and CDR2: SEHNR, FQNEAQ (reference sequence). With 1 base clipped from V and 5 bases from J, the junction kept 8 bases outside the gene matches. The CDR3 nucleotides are TGTGCCAGCAGCTTAGGAGGGCAGGGGGCGAGAGATACGCAGTATTTT. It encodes CASSLGGQGARDTQYF.

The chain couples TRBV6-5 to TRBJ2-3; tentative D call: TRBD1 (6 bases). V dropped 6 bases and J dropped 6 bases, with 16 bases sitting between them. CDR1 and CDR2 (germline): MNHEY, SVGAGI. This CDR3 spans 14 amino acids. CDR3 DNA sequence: TGTGCCAGCAGCCCGCCAGGGGCACTGGATACGCAGTATTTT. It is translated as CASSPPGALDTQYF.

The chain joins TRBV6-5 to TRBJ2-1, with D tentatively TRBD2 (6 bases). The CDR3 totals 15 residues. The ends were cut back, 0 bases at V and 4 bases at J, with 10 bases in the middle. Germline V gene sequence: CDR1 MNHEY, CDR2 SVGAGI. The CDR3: CASSYSGRQYNEQFF. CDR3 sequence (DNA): TGTGCCAGCAGTTACTCGGGGAGGCAGTACAATGAGCAGTTCTTC.

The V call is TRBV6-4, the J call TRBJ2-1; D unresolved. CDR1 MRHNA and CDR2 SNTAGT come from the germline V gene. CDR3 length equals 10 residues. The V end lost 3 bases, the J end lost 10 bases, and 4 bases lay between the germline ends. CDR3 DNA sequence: TGTGCCAGCAGTGAAACCGAGCAGTTCTTC. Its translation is CASSETEQFF.

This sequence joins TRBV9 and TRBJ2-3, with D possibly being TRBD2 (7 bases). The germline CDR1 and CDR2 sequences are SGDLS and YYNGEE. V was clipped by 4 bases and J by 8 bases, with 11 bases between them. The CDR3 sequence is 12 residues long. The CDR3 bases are TGTGCCAGCAGCCTAAGGGGGGGTACGCAGTATTTT. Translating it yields CASSLRGGTQYF.

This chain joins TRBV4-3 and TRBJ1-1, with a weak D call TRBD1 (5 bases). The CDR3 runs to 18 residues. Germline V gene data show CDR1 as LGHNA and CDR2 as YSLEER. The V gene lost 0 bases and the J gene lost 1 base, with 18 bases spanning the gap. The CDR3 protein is CASSQDPVGPGGNTEAFF. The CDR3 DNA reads TGCGCCAGCAGCCAAGATCCGGTAGGCCCCGGGGGGAACACTGAAGCTTTCTTT.

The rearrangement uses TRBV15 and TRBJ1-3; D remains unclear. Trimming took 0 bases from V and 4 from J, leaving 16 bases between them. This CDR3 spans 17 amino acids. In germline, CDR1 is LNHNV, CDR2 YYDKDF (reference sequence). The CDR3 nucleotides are TGTGCCACCAGCAGAGATCCCCCCCCACACAAGGGAAACACCATATATTTT. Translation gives CATSRDPPPHKGNTIYF.

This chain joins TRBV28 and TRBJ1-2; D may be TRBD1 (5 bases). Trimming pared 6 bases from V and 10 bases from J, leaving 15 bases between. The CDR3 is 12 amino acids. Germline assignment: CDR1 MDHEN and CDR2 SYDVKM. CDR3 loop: CASSPPGLDYTF. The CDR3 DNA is TGTGCCAGCAGCCCGCCAGGGCTGGACTACACCTTC.

The CDR3 DNA sequence: TGTGCCAGCAGCTTAGGGTCCTCCTACAATGAGCAGTTCTTC. Translating gives CASSLGSSYNEQFF. The J gene is TRBJ2-1, the V gene TRBV7-2; D not resolved. There are 14 residues in the CDR3. Germline loops: CDR1 SGHTA, CDR2 FQGNSA. The V and J ends lost 1 base and 0 bases respectively, with 4 bases between them.

CDR3 sequence reads: CASSLGGDSDGYTF. In DNA, the CDR3 is TGTGCCAGCAGCTTAGGAGGGGACAGTGATGGCTACACCTTC. The rearrangement uses TRBV7-8 and TRBJ1-2; 7 bases match TRBD1. The CDR3 totals 14 residues. CDR1 and CDR2 from the germline V gene are SGHVS and FQNEAQ. With 1 base clipped from V and 6 bases from J, the junction kept 5 bases outside the gene matches.

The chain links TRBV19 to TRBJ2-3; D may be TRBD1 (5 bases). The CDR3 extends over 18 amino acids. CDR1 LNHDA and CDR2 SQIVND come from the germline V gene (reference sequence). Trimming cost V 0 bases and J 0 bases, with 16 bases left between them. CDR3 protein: CASSIDSLRQPSTDTQYF. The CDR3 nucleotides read TGTGCCAGTAGTATAGATTCTTTGAGACAGCCTAGCACAGATACGCAGTATTTT. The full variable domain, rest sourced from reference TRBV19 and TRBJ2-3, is DGGITQSPKYLFRKEGQNVTLSCEQNLNHDAMYWYRQDPGQGLRLIYYSQIVNDFQKGDIAEGYSVSREKKESFPLTVTSAQKNPTAFYLCASSIDSLRQPSTDTQYFGPGTRLTVL.

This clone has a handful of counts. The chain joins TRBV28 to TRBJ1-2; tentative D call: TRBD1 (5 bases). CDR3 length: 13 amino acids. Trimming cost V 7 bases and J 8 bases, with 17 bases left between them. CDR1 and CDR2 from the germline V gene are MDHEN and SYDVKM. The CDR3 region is CASTLTPGIGYTF. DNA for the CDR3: TGTGCCAGCACGCTAACTCCAGGGATAGGCTACACCTTC.

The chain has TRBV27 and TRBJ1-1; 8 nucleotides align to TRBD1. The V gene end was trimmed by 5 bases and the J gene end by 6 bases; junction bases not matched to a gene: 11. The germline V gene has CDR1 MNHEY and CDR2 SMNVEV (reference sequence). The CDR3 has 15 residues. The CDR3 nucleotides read TGTGCCAGCAGTCCAACCCCGACAGGGGTCTCTGAAGCTTTCTTT. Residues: CASSPTPTGVSEAFF.

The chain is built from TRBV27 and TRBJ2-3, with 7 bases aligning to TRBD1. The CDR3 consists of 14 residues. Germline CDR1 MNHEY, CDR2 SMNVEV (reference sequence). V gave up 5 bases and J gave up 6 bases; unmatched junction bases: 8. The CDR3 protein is CASSNRDSQDTQYF. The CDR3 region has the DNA TGTGCCAGCAGTAACCGGGACAGCCAGGATACGCAGTATTTT.

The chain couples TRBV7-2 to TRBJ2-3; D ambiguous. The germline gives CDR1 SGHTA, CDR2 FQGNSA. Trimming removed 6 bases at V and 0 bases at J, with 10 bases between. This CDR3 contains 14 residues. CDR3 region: CASSFVYSTDTQYF. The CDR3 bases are TGTGCCAGCAGTTTCGTGTATAGCACAGATACGCAGTATTTT. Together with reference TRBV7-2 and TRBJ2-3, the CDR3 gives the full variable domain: GAGVSQSPSNKVTEKGKDVELRCDPISGHTALYWYRQSLGQGLEFLIYFQGNSAPDKSGLPSDRFSAERTGGSVSTLTIQRTQQEDSAVYLCASSFVYSTDTQYFGPGTRLTVL.

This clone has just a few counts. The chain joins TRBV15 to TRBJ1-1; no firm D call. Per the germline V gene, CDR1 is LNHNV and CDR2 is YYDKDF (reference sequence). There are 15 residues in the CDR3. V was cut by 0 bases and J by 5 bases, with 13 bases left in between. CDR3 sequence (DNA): TGTGCCACCAGCAGAGATTTGGGGATGGGAACTGAAGCTTTCTTT. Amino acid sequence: CATSRDLGMGTEAFF.